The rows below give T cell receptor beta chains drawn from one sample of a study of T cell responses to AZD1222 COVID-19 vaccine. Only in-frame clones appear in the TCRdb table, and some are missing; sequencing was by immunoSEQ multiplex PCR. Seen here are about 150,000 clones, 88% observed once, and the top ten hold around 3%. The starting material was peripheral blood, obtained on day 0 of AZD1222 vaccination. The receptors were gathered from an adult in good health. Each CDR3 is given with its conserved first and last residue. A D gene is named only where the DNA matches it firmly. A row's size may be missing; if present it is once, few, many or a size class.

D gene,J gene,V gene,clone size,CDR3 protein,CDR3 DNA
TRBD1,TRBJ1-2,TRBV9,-,CASSPQGQGGYGYTF,TGTGCCAGCAGCCCCCAGGGACAGGGAGGCTATGGCTACACCTTC
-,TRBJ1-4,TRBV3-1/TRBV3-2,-,CASSQDLVGRNEKLFF,TGTGCCAGCAGCCAAGATCTGGTCGGCCGTAATGAAAAACTGTTTTTT
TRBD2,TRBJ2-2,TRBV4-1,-,CASSQAALAGNTGELFF,TGCGCCAGCAGCCAAGCAGCACTAGCGGGGAACACCGGGGAGCTGTTTTTT
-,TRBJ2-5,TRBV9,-,CASSDGRQRETQYF,TGTGCCAGCAGCGACGGAAGACAGAGGGAGACCCAGTACTTC
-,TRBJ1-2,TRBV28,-,CASSPYRVQVSYGYTF,TGTGCCAGCAGTCCGTACAGGGTCCAGGTCTCCTATGGCTACACCTTC
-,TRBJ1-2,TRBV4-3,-,CASSQALSGSYTF,TGCGCCAGCAGCCAGGCCTTGTCGGGAAGCTACACCTTC
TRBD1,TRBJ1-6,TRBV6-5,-,CASSLGQGGNSPLHF,TGTGCCAGCAGTTTGGGACAGGGAGGGAATTCACCCCTCCACTTT
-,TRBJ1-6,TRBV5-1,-,CASSPSGAISSYNSPLHF,TGCGCCAGCAGCCCGAGTGGGGCTATTAGCTCCTATAATTCACCCCTCCACTTT
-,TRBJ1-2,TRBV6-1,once,CASSEGQFYGYTF,TGTGCCAGCAGTGAAGGACAATTCTATGGCTACACCTTC
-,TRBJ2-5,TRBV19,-,CASSTGLLKEGETQYF,TGTGCCAGTAGTACTGGTCTCCTTAAGGAAGGAGAGACCCAGTACTTC
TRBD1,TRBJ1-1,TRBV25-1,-,CASSEQGAETEAFF,TGTGCCAGCAGTGAACAGGGGGCAGAAACTGAAGCTTTCTTT
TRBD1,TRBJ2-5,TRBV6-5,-,CASSYAGTEKETQYF,TGTGCCAGCAGTTATGCCGGGACAGAGAAAGAGACCCAGTACTTC
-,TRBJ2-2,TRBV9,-,CASSVGGAQFTGELFF,TGTGCCAGCAGCGTAGGGGGGGCACAATTCACCGGGGAGCTGTTTTTT
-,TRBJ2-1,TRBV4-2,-,CASSRLGGAYNEQFF,TGTGCCAGCAGCAGACTAGGCGGGGCCTACAATGAGCAGTTCTTC
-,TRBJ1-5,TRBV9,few,CASSSGRTSGQPQHF,TGTGCCAGCAGCTCCGGACGGACGAGTGGTCAGCCCCAGCATTTT
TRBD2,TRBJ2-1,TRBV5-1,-,CASSTGGSSYNEQFF,TGCGCCAGCAGCACCGGGGGGAGCTCCTACAATGAGCAGTTCTTC
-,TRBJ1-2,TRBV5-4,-,CASSLELSGYTF,TGTGCCAGCAGCTTGGAGCTGTCTGGCTACACCTTC
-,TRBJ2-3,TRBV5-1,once,CASTQSGYGRDTQYF,TGCGCCAGCACCCAATCGGGGTATGGTCGAGATACGCAGTATTTT
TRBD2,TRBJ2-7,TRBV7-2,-,CASSLGGGLAGSYF,TGTGCCAGCAGCTTAGGCGGGGGACTAGCGGGGTCGTACTTC
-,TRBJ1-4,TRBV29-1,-,CSAFGRNNEKLFF,TGCAGCGCCTTCGGACGGAATAATGAAAAACTGTTTTTT
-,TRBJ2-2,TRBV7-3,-,CASSEQSNTGELFF,TGTGCCAGCAGCGAACAGAGTAACACCGGGGAGCTGTTTTTT
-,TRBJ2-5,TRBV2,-,CASSALRGTQETQYF,TGTGCCAGCAGTGCGTTGCGGGGGACACAAGAGACCCAGTACTTC
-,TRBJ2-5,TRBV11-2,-,CASSQGWRREETQYF,TGTGCCAGCAGCCAAGGGTGGCGAAGGGAAGAGACCCAGTACTTC
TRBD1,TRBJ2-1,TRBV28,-,CASSQPGQGVNEQFF,TGTGCCAGCAGTCAACCGGGACAGGGTGTAAATGAGCAGTTCTTC
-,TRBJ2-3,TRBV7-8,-,CWAGPSTDTQYF,TGTTGGGCAGGCCCTAGCACAGATACGCAGTATTTT
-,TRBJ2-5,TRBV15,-,CATSRVEYERVTETQYF,TGTGCCACCAGCAGAGTAGAATACGAGCGAGTGACGGAGACCCAGTACTTC
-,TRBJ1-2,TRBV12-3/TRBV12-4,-,CASSLNWGGGYTF,TGTGCCAGCAGTTTAAACTGGGGTGGTGGCTACACCTTC
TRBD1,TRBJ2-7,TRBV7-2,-,CASSLGGTGVYEQYF,TGTGCCAGCAGCTTAGGAGGGACAGGGGTCTACGAGCAGTACTTC
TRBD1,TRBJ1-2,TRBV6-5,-,CASRGDRGDYGYTF,TGTGCCAGCAGGGGGGACAGGGGCGACTATGGCTACACCTTC
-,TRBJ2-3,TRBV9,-,CASSVLGAARDTQYF,TGTGCCAGCAGCGTGCTAGGAGCGGCGCGGGATACGCAGTATTTT
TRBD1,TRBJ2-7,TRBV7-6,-,CASSFTSSGTGNEQYF,TGTGCCAGCAGCTTCACCTCCTCCGGGACAGGGAACGAGCAGTACTTC
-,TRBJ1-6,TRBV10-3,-,CAISESNRENSPLHF,TGTGCCATCAGTGAGTCGAATCGGGAAAATTCACCCCTCCACTTT
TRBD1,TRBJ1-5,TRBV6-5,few,CASRETGGGQPQHF,TGTGCCAGCAGGGAGACAGGGGGCGGTCAGCCCCAGCATTTT
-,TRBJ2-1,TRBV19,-,CASTPRATSYNEQFF,TGTGCCAGTACCCCACGGGCTACCTCCTACAATGAGCAGTTCTTC
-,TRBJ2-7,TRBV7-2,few,CASSLEVATYEQYF,TGTGCCAGCAGCTTAGAAGTCGCCACCTACGAGCAGTACTTC
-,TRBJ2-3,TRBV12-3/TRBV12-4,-,CASRGPTDTQYF,TGTGCCAGCAGGGGGCCTACAGATACGCAGTATTTT
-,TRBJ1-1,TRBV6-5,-,CASSYYGGNTEAFF,TGTGCCAGCAGTTACTATGGGGGGAACACTGAAGCTTTCTTT
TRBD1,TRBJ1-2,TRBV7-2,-,CASSPQGTGYTF,TGTGCCAGCAGCCCACAGGGGACTGGCTACACCTTC
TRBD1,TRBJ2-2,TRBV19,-,CASSKTGANTGELFF,TGTGCCAGTAGTAAGACAGGGGCGAACACCGGGGAGCTGTTTTTT
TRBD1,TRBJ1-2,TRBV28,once,CASSRPPGTGYGYTF,TGTGCCAGCAGTCGACCGCCCGGGACAGGATATGGCTACACCTTC
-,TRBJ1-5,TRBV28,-,CASSSSGDLNQPQHF,TGTGCCAGCAGTTCCTCAGGGGATTTGAATCAGCCCCAGCATTTT
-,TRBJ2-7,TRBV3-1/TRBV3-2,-,CASSSGTIPYEQYF,TGTGCCAGCAGTTCCGGGACCATACCCTACGAGCAGTACTTC
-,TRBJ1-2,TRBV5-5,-,CASSLDPEGGDGYTF,TGTGCCAGCAGCTTGGATCCGGAAGGGGGGGACGGCTACACCTTC
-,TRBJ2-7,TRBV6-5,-,CATLAQGSEQYF,TGTGCGACCCTAGCCCAGGGAAGCGAGCAGTACTTC
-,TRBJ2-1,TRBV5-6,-,CASSLYNEQFF,TGTGCCAGCAGCCTATACAATGAGCAGTTCTTC
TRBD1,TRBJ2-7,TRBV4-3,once,CASSQEDRGYEQYF,TGCGCCAGCAGCCAAGAGGACAGGGGCTACGAGCAGTACTTC